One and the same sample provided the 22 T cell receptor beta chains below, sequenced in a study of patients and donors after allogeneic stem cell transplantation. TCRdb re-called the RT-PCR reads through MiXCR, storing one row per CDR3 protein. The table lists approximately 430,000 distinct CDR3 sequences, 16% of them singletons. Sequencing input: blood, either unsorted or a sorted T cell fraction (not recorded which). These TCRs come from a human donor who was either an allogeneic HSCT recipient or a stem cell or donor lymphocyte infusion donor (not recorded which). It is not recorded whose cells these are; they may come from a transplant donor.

CDR3 nucleotide sequence: TGTGCCAGCAGCGGTCGGACTTTCACCGGAGAATACAATGAGCAGTTCTTC. Translation: CASSGRTFTGEYNEQFF. This rearrangement joins TRBV11-2 to TRBJ2-1, with a possible D match to TRBD2 (5 bases). V was shortened by 5 bases and J by 4 bases, with 21 bases between the two germline ends. This CDR3 is 17 amino acids long. Germline V CDR1 and CDR2: SGHAT, FQNNGV.

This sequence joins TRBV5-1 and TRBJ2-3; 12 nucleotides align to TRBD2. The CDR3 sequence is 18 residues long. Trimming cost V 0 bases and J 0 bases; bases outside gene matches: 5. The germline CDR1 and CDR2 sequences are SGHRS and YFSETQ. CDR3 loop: CASSLALAGGLSTDTQYF. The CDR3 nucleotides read TGCGCCAGCAGCTTGGCACTAGCGGGAGGCCTCAGCACAGATACGCAGTATTTT.

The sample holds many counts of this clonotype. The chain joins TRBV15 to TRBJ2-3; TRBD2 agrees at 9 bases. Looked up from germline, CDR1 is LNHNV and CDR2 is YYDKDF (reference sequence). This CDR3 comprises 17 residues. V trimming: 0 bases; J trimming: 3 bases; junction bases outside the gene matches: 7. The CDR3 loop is CATSRDEAGGLTDTQYF. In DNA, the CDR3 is TGTGCCACCAGCAGAGATGAGGCGGGGGGGCTTACAGATACGCAGTATTTT.

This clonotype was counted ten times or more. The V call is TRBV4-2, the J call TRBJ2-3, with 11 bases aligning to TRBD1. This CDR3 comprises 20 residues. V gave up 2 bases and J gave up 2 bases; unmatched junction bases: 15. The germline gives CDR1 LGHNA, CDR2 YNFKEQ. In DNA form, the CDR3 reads TGTGCCAGCAGCCAATTCAACGTTCCCGGGACAGGGGGTCTCACAGATACGCAGTATTTT. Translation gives CASSQFNVPGTGGLTDTQYF.

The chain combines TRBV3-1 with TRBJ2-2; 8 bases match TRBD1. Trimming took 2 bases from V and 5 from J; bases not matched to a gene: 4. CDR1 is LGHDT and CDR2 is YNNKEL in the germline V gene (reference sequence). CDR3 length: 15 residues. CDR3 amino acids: CASSQIRGLTGELFF. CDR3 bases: TGTGCCAGCAGCCAAATCAGGGGGCTGACCGGGGAGCTGTTTTTT. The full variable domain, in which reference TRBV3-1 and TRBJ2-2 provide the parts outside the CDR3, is DTAVSQTPKYLVTQMGNDKSIKCEQNLGHDTMYWYKQDSKKFLKIMFSYNNKELIINETVPNRFSPKSPDKAHLNLHINSLELGDSAVYFCASSQIRGLTGELFFGEGSRLTVL.

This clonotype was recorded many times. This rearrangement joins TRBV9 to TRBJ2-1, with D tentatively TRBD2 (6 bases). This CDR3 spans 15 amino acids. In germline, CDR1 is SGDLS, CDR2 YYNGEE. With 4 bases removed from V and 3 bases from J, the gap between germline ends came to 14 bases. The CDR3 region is CASSLRLGDYNEQFF. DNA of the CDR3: TGTGCCAGCAGCCTCCGACTAGGGGACTACAATGAGCAGTTCTTC.

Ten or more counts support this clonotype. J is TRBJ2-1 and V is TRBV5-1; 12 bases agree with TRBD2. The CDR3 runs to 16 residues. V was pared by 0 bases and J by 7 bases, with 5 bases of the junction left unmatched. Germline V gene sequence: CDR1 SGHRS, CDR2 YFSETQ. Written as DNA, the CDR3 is TGCGCCAGCAGCTTGGAGTCTAGCGGGAGGGGTAATGAGCAGTTCTTC. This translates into CASSLESSGRGNEQFF.

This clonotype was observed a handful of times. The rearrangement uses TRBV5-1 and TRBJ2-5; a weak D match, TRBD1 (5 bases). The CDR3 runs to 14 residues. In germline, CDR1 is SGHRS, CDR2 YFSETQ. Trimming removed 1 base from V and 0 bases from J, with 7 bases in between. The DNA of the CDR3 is TGCGCCAGCAGCTTGACAGGTCACCAAGAGACCCAGTACTTC. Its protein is CASSLTGHQETQYF.

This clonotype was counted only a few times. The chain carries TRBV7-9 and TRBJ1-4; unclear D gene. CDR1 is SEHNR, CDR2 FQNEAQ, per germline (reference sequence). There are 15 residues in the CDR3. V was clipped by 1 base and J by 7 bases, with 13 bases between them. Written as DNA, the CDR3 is TGTGCCAGCAGCTTAGTAACCCCTGCGAGTGAAAAACTGTTTTTT. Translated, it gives CASSLVTPASEKLFF.

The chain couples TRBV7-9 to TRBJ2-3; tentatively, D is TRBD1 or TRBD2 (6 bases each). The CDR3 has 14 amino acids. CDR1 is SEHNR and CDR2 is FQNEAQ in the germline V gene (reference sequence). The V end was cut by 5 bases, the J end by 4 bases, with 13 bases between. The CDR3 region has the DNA TGTGCCAGCAGCCCGGGGGCAGGGGCAGATACGCAGTATTTT. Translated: CASSPGAGADTQYF.

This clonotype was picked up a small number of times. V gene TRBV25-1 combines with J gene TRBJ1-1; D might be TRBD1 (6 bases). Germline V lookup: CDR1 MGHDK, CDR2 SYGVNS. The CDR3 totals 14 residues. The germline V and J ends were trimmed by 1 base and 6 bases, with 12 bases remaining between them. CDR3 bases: TGTGCCAGCAGTGAATTTTGGTCAGGGGCTGAAGCTTTCTTT. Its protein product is CASSEFWSGAEAFF.

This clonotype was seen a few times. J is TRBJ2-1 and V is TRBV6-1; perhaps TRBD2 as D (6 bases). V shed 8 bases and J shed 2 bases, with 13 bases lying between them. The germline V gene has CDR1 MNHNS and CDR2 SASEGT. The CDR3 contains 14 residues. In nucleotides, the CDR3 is TGTGCCAGCCGCCCGGGGAGGACCTACAATGAGCAGTTCTTC. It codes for CASRPGRTYNEQFF.

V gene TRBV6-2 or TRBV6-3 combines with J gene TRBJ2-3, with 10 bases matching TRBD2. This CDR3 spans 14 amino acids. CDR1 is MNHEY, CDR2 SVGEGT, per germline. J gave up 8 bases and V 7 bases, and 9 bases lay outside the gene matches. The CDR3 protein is CASMERGGLATQYF. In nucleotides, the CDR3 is TGTGCCAGCATGGAGCGGGGGGGCCTTGCTACGCAGTATTTT.

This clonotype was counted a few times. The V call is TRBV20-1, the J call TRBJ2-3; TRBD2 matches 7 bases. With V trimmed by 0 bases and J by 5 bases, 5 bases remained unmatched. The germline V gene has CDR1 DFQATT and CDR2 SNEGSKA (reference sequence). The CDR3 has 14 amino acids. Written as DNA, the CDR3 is TGCAGTGCTAGAGATAGGCGGGAGAAAGATACGCAGTATTTT. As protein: CSARDRREKDTQYF.

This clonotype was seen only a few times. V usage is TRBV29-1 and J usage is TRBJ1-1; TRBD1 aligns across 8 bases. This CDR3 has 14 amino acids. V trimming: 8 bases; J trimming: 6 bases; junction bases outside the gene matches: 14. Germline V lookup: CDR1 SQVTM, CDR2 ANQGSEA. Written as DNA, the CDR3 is TGCAGCACGGAGCAGGGGGCGAGAGTTTCTGAAGCTTTCTTT. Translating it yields CSTEQGARVSEAFF.

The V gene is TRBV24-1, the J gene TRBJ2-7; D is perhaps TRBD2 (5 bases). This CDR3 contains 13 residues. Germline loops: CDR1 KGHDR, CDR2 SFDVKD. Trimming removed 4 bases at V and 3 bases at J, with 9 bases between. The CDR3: CATSEGRGYEQYF. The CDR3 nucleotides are TGTGCCACCAGTGAAGGTCGGGGCTACGAGCAGTACTTC.

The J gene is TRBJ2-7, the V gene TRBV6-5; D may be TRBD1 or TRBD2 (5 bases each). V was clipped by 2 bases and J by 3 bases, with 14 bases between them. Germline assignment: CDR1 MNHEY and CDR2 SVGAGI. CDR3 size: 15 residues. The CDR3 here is CASSYGRGPDYEQYF. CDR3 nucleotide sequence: TGTGCCAGCAGTTACGGCCGGGGACCGGACTACGAGCAGTACTTC.

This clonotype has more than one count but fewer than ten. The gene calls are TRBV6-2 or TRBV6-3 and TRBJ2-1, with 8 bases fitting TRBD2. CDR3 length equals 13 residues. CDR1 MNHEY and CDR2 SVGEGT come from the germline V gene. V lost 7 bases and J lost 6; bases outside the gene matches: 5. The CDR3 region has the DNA TGTGCCAGCACCAACGGGGGGGGCAATGAGCAGTTCTTC. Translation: CASTNGGGNEQFF.

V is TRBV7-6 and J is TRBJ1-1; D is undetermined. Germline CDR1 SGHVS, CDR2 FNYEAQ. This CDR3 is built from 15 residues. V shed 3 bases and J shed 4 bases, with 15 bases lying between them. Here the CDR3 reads CASSFRRSESTEAFF. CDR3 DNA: TGTGCCAGCAGCTTCCGACGGTCAGAGAGCACTGAAGCTTTCTTT.

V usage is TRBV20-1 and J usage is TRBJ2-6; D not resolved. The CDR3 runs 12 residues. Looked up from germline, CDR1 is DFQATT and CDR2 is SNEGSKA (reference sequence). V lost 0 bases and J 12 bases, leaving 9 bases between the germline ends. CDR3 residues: CSARDVGSVLTF. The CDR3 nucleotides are TGCAGTGCTAGAGATGTGGGGTCCGTCCTGACTTTC.

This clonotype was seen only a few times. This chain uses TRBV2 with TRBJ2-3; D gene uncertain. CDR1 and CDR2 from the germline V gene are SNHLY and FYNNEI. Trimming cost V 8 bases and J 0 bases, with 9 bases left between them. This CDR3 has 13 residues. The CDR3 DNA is TGTGCCAGCGATCGGGCTAGCACAGATACGCAGTATTTT. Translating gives CASDRASTDTQYF.

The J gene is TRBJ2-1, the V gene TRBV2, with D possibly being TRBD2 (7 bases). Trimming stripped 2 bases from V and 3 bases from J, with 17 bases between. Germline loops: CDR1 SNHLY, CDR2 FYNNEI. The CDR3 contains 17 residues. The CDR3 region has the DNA TGTGCCAGCAGTGAAAGGGGGGGCGGCAGCGACTACAATGAGCAGTTCTTC. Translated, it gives CASSERGGGSDYNEQFF.